These 2 T cell receptor beta chains were all obtained from the same sample, sequenced in a study of T cell responses to AZD1222 COVID-19 vaccine. Profiling relied on immunoSEQ multiplex PCR, and the TCRdb table lists in-frame clones only, not all of them. This table holds about 110,000 clones, approximately 91% found once. The sequenced sample was peripheral blood, obtained on day 0 of MenACWY control vaccination. The receptor source for this set is an adult in good health.

The V gene is TRBV4-2, the J gene TRBJ1-3; no firm D call. V lost 2 bases and J 0 bases, leaving 14 bases between the germline ends. CDR1 is LGHNA and CDR2 is YNFKEQ in the germline V gene. The CDR3 length is 17 residues. In nucleotides, the CDR3 is TGTGCCAGCAGCCAATTCAACGGGCCCTACTCTGGAAACACCATATATTTT. Translated, it gives CASSQFNGPYSGNTIYF.

The rearrangement joins TRBV4-1 to TRBJ2-2; D gene unclear. This CDR3 contains 15 residues. With 0 bases removed from V and 6 bases from J, the gap between germline ends came to 11 bases. CDR1 is MGHRA and CDR2 is YSYEKL in the germline V gene. The CDR3: CASSQDSLVPGELFF. DNA for the CDR3: TGCGCCAGCAGCCAAGATTCATTGGTTCCCGGGGAGCTGTTTTTT.